The sequence of this T cell receptor beta chain was determined in a study of T cells in Graves' hyperthyroidism and ophthalmopathy. The overall study: At initial diagnosis, before any treatment had begun, peripheral blood was obtained.

This sample holds PBMCs from 8.5 to 10 ml fresh peripheral blood. The CDR3 is made up of 15 amino acids. Trimming took 5 bases from V and 5 from J; bases not matched to a gene: 11. Germline lookup yields CDR1 MNHEY and CDR2 SMNVEV (reference sequence). TCR beta CDR3 regions were amplified from RNA. Primed by the HTBI set, a first-round RT-PCR was run on the TCR CDR3. TCRdb independently ran MiXCR on the multiplex PCR reads; one entry per CDR3 protein. The table includes 500,000 to 600,000 distinct CDR3 sequences, approximately 15% detected once. The study's findings and limits: Blood also contained most expanded thyroid clonotypes above 0.001. Separation of ophthalmopathy from stable hyperthyroidism was achieved by a 13 V-J model.

Many counts were recorded for this clonotype. The antigen is undetermined. Sequenced: blood. The receptor comes from a young woman with Graves' hyperthyroidism. The chain carries TRBV27 and TRBJ1-2; TRBD1 aligns across 7 bases. Here the CDR3 DNA reads TGTGCCAGCAGTAAATCCGACAGGGTGGCGTATGGCTACACCTTC. It codes for CASSKSDRVAYGYTF.